This is a list of T cell receptor beta chains from one sample in a study of blood T cells in healthy people across ages. In TCRdb, the 5' RACE reads were re-called with MiXCR into one record per CDR3 protein. The sample comprises 750,000 to 850,000 distinct CDR3 sequences, more than 20% of which are singletons, and more than 3% rests with the top ten. The same specimen was also included in a second study, on T cells of mothers and their children.

The source material was blood. These receptor sequences come from a boy between 10 and 17 years old in good health. Both conserved end residues are part of each CDR3.

J | V | CDR3
TRBJ2-2 | TRBV7-3 | CASSLTPIGTGELFF
TRBJ2-7 | TRBV4-3 | CASSQDLPATGEQYF
TRBJ2-3 | TRBV7-2 | CASSLEGRSTQYF
TRBJ1-2 | TRBV12-3/TRBV12-4 | CASSSGQGVTGYTF
TRBJ2-2 | TRBV4-3 | CASSQDSGELFF
TRBJ2-5 | TRBV24-1 | CATSDKGAGARETQYF
TRBJ2-1 | TRBV28 | CASAARLHNEQFF
TRBJ2-5 | TRBV12-3/TRBV12-4 | CASSLSAGKVQETQYF
TRBJ1-2 | TRBV7-2 | CASSSNGQGLGGGYTF
TRBJ2-2 | TRBV2 | CASWTGPNTGELFF
NA | TRBV4-1 | CASSQDPARVWGEQFF
TRBJ1-1 | TRBV20-1 | CSASDRGEAEAFF
TRBJ2-2 | TRBV12-3/TRBV12-4 | CASSSNRVFGTGELFF
TRBJ1-4 | TRBV12-3/TRBV12-4 | CASSLAGQAREKLFF
TRBJ1-2 | TRBV4-3 | CASSQGIWGDYGYTF
TRBJ2-7 | TRBV7-9 | CASSLAVRFAYEQYF
TRBJ1-4 | TRBV20-1 | CSATRDDEKLFF
TRBJ1-1 | TRBV28 | CASRTGLWTEAFF
TRBJ1-1 | TRBV12-3/TRBV12-4 | CASRPSMNTEAFF
TRBJ2-1 | TRBV6-5 | CASSYSGGPNNEQFF
TRBJ2-1 | TRBV6-5 | CASSSGFAGAYNEQFF
TRBJ1-4 | TRBV10-3 | CAISRGGNEKLFF
TRBJ2-3 | TRBV5-5 | CASTRTSGTDTQYF
TRBJ2-4 | TRBV7-2 | CASGSPGTEAKNIQYF
TRBJ2-5 | TRBV20-1 | CSASWGGQKETQYF
NA | TRBV29-1 | CSATGGGDGREQYF
TRBJ1-1 | TRBV20-1 | CSAYKGQGNTEAFF
TRBJ2-3 | TRBV7-2 | CASSSTGLAPSTDTQYF
TRBJ1-1 | TRBV5-1 | CASSGWTEGAEAFF
TRBJ1-4 | TRBV6-5 | CASSTTDRGREKLFF
TRBJ1-6 | TRBV20-1 | CSARDLEERAPSYNSPLHF
TRBJ2-5 | TRBV5-6 | CASSLGGSRGETQYF
TRBJ2-7 | TRBV19 | CATREDSSYYEQYF
TRBJ2-3 | TRBV7-7 | CVSSLLAGDTDTQYF
TRBJ1-4 | TRBV5-1 | CASSLGALSHEELFF